The 5 T cell receptor beta chains listed next were all sequenced from one sample in a study of Graves' ophthalmopathy and Graves' hyperthyroidism. As the template, RNA transcripts were used to amplify TCR beta CDR3 regions. First-round RT-PCR relied on HTBI primers, and a second-round multiplex PCR came next. TCRdb used MiXCR to reprocess the multiplex PCR reads, holding one entry per CDR3 protein. This table holds about 210,000 distinct CDR3 sequences, under 30% found once. What was sequenced was peripheral blood. These receptors were obtained from a man aged 45 to 65 with Graves' ophthalmopathy.

This clonotype was counted a few times. The genes are TRBV24-1 and TRBJ1-1; tentatively, D is TRBD1 (6 bases). The CDR3 contains 14 residues. The V end lost 5 bases, the J end lost 1 base, and 10 bases lay between the germline ends. Germline V gene lookup returns CDR1 KGHDR and CDR2 SFDVKD. The CDR3 protein is CATSAGAGNTEAFF. The CDR3 DNA is TGTGCCACCAGTGCGGGGGCCGGGAACACTGAAGCTTTCTTT.

CDR3 nucleotides: TGTGCCAGCGCGTTGACACAGGGAAACACTGAAGCTTTCTTT. This gives the protein CASALTQGNTEAFF. V is TRBV12-3 or TRBV12-4 and J is TRBJ1-1, with TRBD1 as a possible D gene (6 bases). CDR3 size: 14 residues. Trimming stripped 8 bases from V and 2 bases from J, with 15 bases between.

This clonotype occurred many times. V is TRBV10-3 and J is TRBJ2-7; the D gene is possibly TRBD2 (6 bases). The CDR3 contains 14 residues. CDR1 ENHRY and CDR2 SYGVKD come from the germline V gene. Between the trimmed V and J ends, which lost 7 bases and 6 bases, there was a span of 19 bases. CDR3 coding DNA: TGTGCCATCAACAACCGGGACTCCCTGGTCGAGCAGTACTTC. Its protein product is CAINNRDSLVEQYF.

The genes are TRBV28 and TRBJ2-2, with 10 bases lining up with TRBD2. CDR3 length: 20 amino acids. V shed 2 bases and J 4 bases; nucleotides not matched to a gene: 16. Germline CDR1 reads MDHEN; CDR2 reads SYDVKM. The DNA for the CDR3 is TGTGCCAGCAGTTTACTCCGAAGAGCGGGAGGGCCTAGGGGCACCGGGGAGCTGTTTTTT. Translation gives CASSLLRRAGGPRGTGELFF.

This clonotype has only a few counts. V gene TRBV12-3 or TRBV12-4 combines with J gene TRBJ1-5; 8 bases agree with TRBD1. The CDR3 runs to 14 residues. The trim removed 4 bases at V and 5 bases at J, leaving 4 bases unmatched. The CDR3 reads CASSSGQGYQPQHF. The CDR3 coding sequence is TGTGCCAGCAGTTCAGGACAGGGTTATCAGCCCCAGCATTTT.